This is a list of T cell receptor beta chains from one sample in a study of blood T cells in healthy people across ages. TCRdb itself ran the 5' RACE reads through MiXCR, one entry per CDR3 protein. The sample includes roughly 700,000 distinct CDR3 sequences, 20% to 25% of them seen just once. These data were likewise used in another study, on T cells of mothers and their children.

The sequenced sample consisted of blood. The receptors shown here come from a boy younger than 18 in good health. Each CDR3 is given with its conserved first and last residue. The order of the fields is CDR3 protein, CDR3 DNA, D gene, J gene, CDR3 length, V gene, clone size. The D gene is left open where the match is weak. The size of a clone is reported for some rows only, either as once, few or many, or as a class for expanded clones.

cdr3_aa: CASRYRRSGELFF
cdr3_nt: TGTGCCAGCAGATACCGACGGTCCGGGGAGCTGTTTTTT
d_call: .
j_call: TRBJ2-2
cdr3_length: 13
v_call: TRBV6-2/TRBV6-3
clone_size: .

cdr3_aa: CASSYTGDQYQPQHF
cdr3_nt: TGCGCCAGCAGCTATACAGGAGATCAGTATCAGCCCCAGCATTTT
d_call: .
j_call: TRBJ1-5
cdr3_length: 15
v_call: TRBV5-1
clone_size: .

cdr3_aa: CASSSYMDTEAFF
cdr3_nt: TGTGCCAGCAGCTCTTACATGGACACTGAAGCTTTCTTT
d_call: .
j_call: TRBJ1-1
cdr3_length: 13
v_call: TRBV5-8
clone_size: .

cdr3_aa: CASSLVFRESTEAFF
cdr3_nt: TGTGCCAGCAGCTTAGTTTTCAGGGAGAGCACTGAAGCTTTCTTT
d_call: .
j_call: TRBJ1-1
cdr3_length: 15
v_call: TRBV7-9
clone_size: .

cdr3_aa: CASSQDETSGVVEQYF
cdr3_nt: TGTGCCAGCAGCCAAGATGAGACTAGCGGGGTGGTTGAGCAGTACTTC
d_call: TRBD2
j_call: TRBJ2-7
cdr3_length: 16
v_call: TRBV4-2
clone_size: few

cdr3_aa: CASSFLTGSYEQYF
cdr3_nt: TGTGCCAGCTCCTTTCTTACAGGGTCCTACGAGCAGTACTTC
d_call: .
j_call: TRBJ2-7
cdr3_length: 14
v_call: TRBV12-3/TRBV12-4
clone_size: few

cdr3_aa: CASSENDEQFF
cdr3_nt: TGTGCCAGCAGCGAAAACGATGAGCAGTTCTTC
d_call: .
j_call: TRBJ2-1
cdr3_length: 11
v_call: TRBV6-6
clone_size: few

cdr3_aa: CASSRTGGEKQYF
cdr3_nt: TGTGCCAGCAGTCGGACAGGGGGCGAAAAGCAGTACTTC
d_call: TRBD1
j_call: TRBJ2-5
cdr3_length: 13
v_call: TRBV7-9
clone_size: .

cdr3_aa: CASSQTGTDTQYF
cdr3_nt: TGTGCCAGCAGCCAAACAGGGACAGATACGCAGTATTTT
d_call: .
j_call: TRBJ2-3
cdr3_length: 13
v_call: TRBV14
clone_size: few

cdr3_aa: CASSSPSRVGSYEQYF
cdr3_nt: TGTGCCAGCAGTTCCCCCTCACGTGTGGGCTCCTACGAGCAGTACTTC
d_call: .
j_call: TRBJ2-7
cdr3_length: 16
v_call: TRBV27
clone_size: .

cdr3_aa: CASSLDLRDEQFF
cdr3_nt: TGTGCTAGCAGCTTAGACCTGCGGGATGAGCAGTTCTTC
d_call: .
j_call: TRBJ2-1
cdr3_length: 13
v_call: TRBV7-7
clone_size: few

cdr3_aa: CASSYSSGGSADTQYF
cdr3_nt: TGTGCCAGCAGTTACTCGAGCGGGGGATCAGCAGATACGCAGTATTTT
d_call: TRBD2
j_call: TRBJ2-3
cdr3_length: 16
v_call: TRBV6-6
clone_size: .

cdr3_aa: CASSQGSGTSGSREQYF
cdr3_nt: TGCGCCAGCAGCCAAGGGTCCGGGACTAGCGGGTCGCGCGAGCAGTACTTC
d_call: TRBD2
j_call: TRBJ2-7
cdr3_length: 17
v_call: TRBV4-1
clone_size: few

cdr3_aa: CASSFGLEGANEQFF
cdr3_nt: TGTGCCAGCAGTTTTGGACTAGAAGGGGCCAATGAGCAGTTCTTC
d_call: TRBD2
j_call: TRBJ2-1
cdr3_length: 15
v_call: TRBV12-3/TRBV12-4
clone_size: few

cdr3_aa: CASSLPHAYEQYF
cdr3_nt: TGTGCCAGCAGTTTACCACATGCCTACGAGCAGTACTTC
d_call: .
j_call: TRBJ2-7
cdr3_length: 13
v_call: TRBV28
clone_size: .

cdr3_aa: CASSPPGRRNNEQFF
cdr3_nt: TGTGCCAGCAGCCCGCCGGGACGGAGAAACAATGAGCAGTTCTTC
d_call: .
j_call: TRBJ2-1
cdr3_length: 15
v_call: TRBV7-9
clone_size: few

cdr3_aa: CASSREGVLQYF
cdr3_nt: TGTGCCAGCAGCCGAGAAGGGGTTTTGCAGTATTTT
d_call: .
j_call: TRBJ2-3
cdr3_length: 12
v_call: TRBV7-2
clone_size: .

cdr3_aa: CATSDMGQPDNGQFF
cdr3_nt: TGTGCCACTAGTGATATGGGACAGCCGGACAATGGGCAGTTCTTC
d_call: TRBD1
j_call: TRBJ2-1
cdr3_length: 15
v_call: TRBV24-1
clone_size: .

cdr3_aa: CASSPRPQGVLDTQYF
cdr3_nt: TGTGCCAGCAGCCCACGCCCGCAGGGGGTTCTAGATACGCAGTATTTT
d_call: TRBD1
j_call: TRBJ2-3
cdr3_length: 16
v_call: TRBV9
clone_size: few

cdr3_aa: CASSQGERSTDTQYF
cdr3_nt: TGTGCCAGCAGCCAAGGAGAGAGGAGCACAGATACGCAGTATTTT
d_call: .
j_call: TRBJ2-3
cdr3_length: 15
v_call: TRBV12-3/TRBV12-4
clone_size: .

cdr3_aa: CASSSLLTGSGANVLTF
cdr3_nt: TGTGCCAGCAGTTCCCTACTGACAGGCTCTGGGGCCAACGTCCTGACTTTC
d_call: .
j_call: TRBJ2-6
cdr3_length: 17
v_call: TRBV28
clone_size: few

cdr3_aa: CASSLGSHNVLTF
cdr3_nt: TGCGCCAGCAGCTTGGGCAGCCACAACGTCCTGACTTTC
d_call: .
j_call: TRBJ2-6
cdr3_length: 13
v_call: TRBV5-1
clone_size: few

cdr3_aa: CASSPAAGGPYNEQFF
cdr3_nt: TGTGCCAGCAGCCCCGCGGCGGGGGGGCCCTACAATGAGCAGTTCTTC
d_call: TRBD2
j_call: TRBJ2-1
cdr3_length: 16
v_call: TRBV11-2
clone_size: .

cdr3_aa: CASSQQGAQGETQYF
cdr3_nt: TGTGCCAGCAGCCAACAGGGGGCTCAAGGAGAGACCCAGTACTTC
d_call: TRBD1
j_call: TRBJ2-5
cdr3_length: 15
v_call: TRBV3-1
clone_size: .

cdr3_aa: CASSSGTGYYEQYF
cdr3_nt: TGTGCCAGCAGCTCCGGGACAGGGTACTACGAGCAGTACTTC
d_call: TRBD1
j_call: TRBJ2-7
cdr3_length: 14
v_call: TRBV7-2
clone_size: many

cdr3_aa: CSAEGKETQYF
cdr3_nt: TGCAGTGCAGAAGGGAAAGAGACCCAGTACTTC
d_call: .
j_call: TRBJ2-5
cdr3_length: 11
v_call: TRBV20-1
clone_size: few

cdr3_aa: CSARRVTSTDTQYF
cdr3_nt: TGCAGTGCTAGACGGGTTACTAGCACAGATACGCAGTATTTT
d_call: .
j_call: TRBJ2-3
cdr3_length: 14
v_call: TRBV20-1
clone_size: .

cdr3_aa: CASSVGTIYNEQFF
cdr3_nt: TGTGCCAGCAGCGTAGGGACCATATACAATGAGCAGTTCTTC
d_call: .
j_call: TRBJ2-1
cdr3_length: 14
v_call: TRBV9
clone_size: few

cdr3_aa: CSARGIQNIQYF
cdr3_nt: TGCAGCGCTAGGGGCATTCAAAACATTCAGTACTTC
d_call: .
j_call: TRBJ2-4
cdr3_length: 12
v_call: TRBV29-1
clone_size: .

cdr3_aa: CATSDPGQGGEAFF
cdr3_nt: TGTGCCACCAGTGATCCAGGACAGGGCGGCGAAGCTTTCTTT
d_call: TRBD1
j_call: TRBJ1-1
cdr3_length: 14
v_call: TRBV24-1
clone_size: .

cdr3_aa: CSAPIPGRDEQYF
cdr3_nt: TGCAGTGCCCCTATACCGGGCCGAGACGAGCAGTACTTC
d_call: .
j_call: TRBJ2-7
cdr3_length: 13
v_call: TRBV20-1
clone_size: .

cdr3_aa: CASSKSGGRETQYF
cdr3_nt: TGTGCCAGCAGCAAGAGCGGGGGCAGAGAGACCCAGTACTTC
d_call: TRBD2
j_call: TRBJ2-5
cdr3_length: 14
v_call: TRBV3-1
clone_size: few

cdr3_aa: CASRSDLFLGNQPQHF
cdr3_nt: TGTGCCAGCAGATCGGACCTATTTCTGGGCAATCAGCCCCAGCATTTT
d_call: .
j_call: TRBJ1-5
cdr3_length: 16
v_call: TRBV6-1
clone_size: .

cdr3_aa: CASSYPTGGIGGTEAFF
cdr3_nt: TGTGCCAGCAGTTATCCGACAGGGGGCATCGGTGGCACTGAAGCTTTCTTT
d_call: TRBD1
j_call: TRBJ1-1
cdr3_length: 17
v_call: TRBV28
clone_size: .

cdr3_aa: CASSPGHIEETQYF
cdr3_nt: TGCGCCAGCAGCCCCGGGCACATTGAAGAGACCCAGTACTTC
d_call: .
j_call: TRBJ2-5
cdr3_length: 14
v_call: TRBV5-1
clone_size: few

cdr3_aa: CASSRVGLIDTQYF
cdr3_nt: TGTGCCAGCAGCCGGGTAGGGCTTATAGATACGCAGTATTTT
d_call: .
j_call: TRBJ2-3
cdr3_length: 14
v_call: TRBV5-5
clone_size: .

cdr3_aa: CSARDYYYEQYF
cdr3_nt: TGCAGTGCCCGGGACTATTACTACGAGCAGTACTTC
d_call: TRBD2
j_call: TRBJ2-7
cdr3_length: 12
v_call: TRBV20-1
clone_size: few

cdr3_aa: CASSHGSGDTQYF
cdr3_nt: TGTGCCAGCAGCCATGGAAGTGGGGATACGCAGTATTTT
d_call: .
j_call: TRBJ2-3
cdr3_length: 13
v_call: TRBV3-1
clone_size: few

cdr3_aa: CASSLPQGAGANVLTF
cdr3_nt: TGCGCCAGCAGCTTGCCTCAGGGAGCTGGGGCCAACGTCCTGACTTTC
d_call: .
j_call: TRBJ2-6
cdr3_length: 16
v_call: TRBV5-1
clone_size: few

cdr3_aa: CASSLVPAGERDEQYF
cdr3_nt: TGTGCCAGCAGCTTAGTACCAGCGGGAGAACGCGACGAGCAGTACTTC
d_call: TRBD2
j_call: TRBJ2-7
cdr3_length: 16
v_call: TRBV7-9
clone_size: .

cdr3_aa: CASSQALYESGNTIYF
cdr3_nt: TGCGCCAGCAGCCAAGCTCTCTATGAGAGTGGAAACACCATATATTTT
d_call: .
j_call: TRBJ1-3
cdr3_length: 16
v_call: TRBV4-1
clone_size: .

cdr3_aa: CASSVGLAGGNEQFF
cdr3_nt: TGTGCCAGCAGCGTTGGACTAGCGGGCGGCAATGAGCAGTTCTTC
d_call: TRBD2
j_call: TRBJ2-1
cdr3_length: 15
v_call: TRBV9
clone_size: many

cdr3_aa: CAISEPRGQGGNQPQHF
cdr3_nt: TGTGCCATCAGTGAGCCCAGGGGACAGGGGGGCAATCAGCCCCAGCATTTT
d_call: TRBD1
j_call: TRBJ1-5
cdr3_length: 17
v_call: TRBV10-3
clone_size: few

cdr3_aa: CATSDLPGGRGEQFF
cdr3_nt: TGTGCCACCAGTGATTTGCCGGGAGGTCGGGGTGAGCAGTTCTTC
d_call: TRBD2
j_call: TRBJ2-1
cdr3_length: 15
v_call: TRBV24-1
clone_size: few

cdr3_aa: CASSEWSGGTGELFF
cdr3_nt: TGTGCCAGCAGTGAATGGAGCGGGGGCACCGGGGAGCTGTTTTTT
d_call: TRBD2
j_call: TRBJ2-2
cdr3_length: 15
v_call: TRBV25-1
clone_size: once

cdr3_aa: CASSLNTLALLDEQFF
cdr3_nt: TGTGCCAGCAGCCTAAACACACTAGCGCTGCTAGATGAGCAGTTCTTC
d_call: TRBD2
j_call: TRBJ2-1
cdr3_length: 16
v_call: TRBV7-2
clone_size: .

cdr3_aa: CASSQVASASYEQYF
cdr3_nt: TGTGCCAGCAGCCAGGTTGCCTCCGCCTCCTACGAGCAGTACTTC
d_call: .
j_call: TRBJ2-7
cdr3_length: 15
v_call: TRBV4-2
clone_size: .

cdr3_aa: CASGSTGGGNQPQHF
cdr3_nt: TGTGCTAGTGGTTCTACAGGGGGAGGCAATCAGCCCCAGCATTTT
d_call: TRBD1
j_call: TRBJ1-5
cdr3_length: 15
v_call: TRBV12-5
clone_size: .

cdr3_aa: CSARQTGGSYEQYF
cdr3_nt: TGCAGTGCTAGACAGACAGGGGGCTCCTACGAGCAGTACTTC
d_call: TRBD1
j_call: TRBJ2-7
cdr3_length: 14
v_call: TRBV20-1
clone_size: .

cdr3_aa: CSSAVLAGGTQYF
cdr3_nt: TGCAGTTCCGCGGTCCTAGCGGGGGGGACGCAGTATTTT
d_call: TRBD2
j_call: TRBJ2-3
cdr3_length: 13
v_call: TRBV20-1
clone_size: .

cdr3_aa: CSALGKGSAEAFF
cdr3_nt: TGCAGTGCCCTCGGTAAGGGGTCTGCTGAAGCTTTCTTT
d_call: .
j_call: TRBJ1-1
cdr3_length: 13
v_call: TRBV20-1
clone_size: few

cdr3_aa: CSARDASSSGANVLTF
cdr3_nt: TGCAGTGCTAGAGATGCGTCTAGCTCTGGGGCCAACGTCCTGACTTTC
d_call: .
j_call: TRBJ2-6
cdr3_length: 16
v_call: TRBV20-1
clone_size: .

cdr3_aa: CASSGRDNSYEQYF
cdr3_nt: TGTGCCAGCAGCGGCCGGGACAACTCCTACGAGCAGTACTTC
d_call: .
j_call: TRBJ2-7
cdr3_length: 14
v_call: TRBV9
clone_size: many

cdr3_aa: CASSDRRDSPYEQYF
cdr3_nt: TGTGCCAGCAGTGACAGGCGGGACAGCCCCTACGAGCAGTACTTC
d_call: .
j_call: TRBJ2-7
cdr3_length: 15
v_call: TRBV6-4
clone_size: .

cdr3_aa: CASSQATATNEKLFF
cdr3_nt: TGTGCCAGCAGCCAAGCAACTGCAACTAATGAAAAACTGTTTTTT
d_call: .
j_call: TRBJ1-4
cdr3_length: 15
v_call: TRBV14
clone_size: .

cdr3_aa: CASSSANSPLHF
cdr3_nt: TGTGCCAGCAGTTCGGCCAATTCACCCCTCCACTTT
d_call: .
j_call: TRBJ1-6
cdr3_length: 12
v_call: TRBV12-3/TRBV12-4
clone_size: .

cdr3_aa: CATSREPEETQYF
cdr3_nt: TGTGCCACCAGCAGAGAACCGGAAGAGACCCAGTACTTC
d_call: .
j_call: TRBJ2-5
cdr3_length: 13
v_call: TRBV15
clone_size: .

cdr3_aa: CASSTRLAGGPETQYF
cdr3_nt: TGTGCCAGCAGTACACGACTAGCGGGAGGGCCAGAGACCCAGTACTTC
d_call: TRBD2
j_call: TRBJ2-5
cdr3_length: 16
v_call: TRBV6-1
clone_size: .